The 14 T cell receptor delta chains listed next were all sequenced from one sample in a study of γδ T cells in repeated Plasmodium falciparum infection (dated by TCRdb to the early 2020s). Libraries were prepared through multiplex PCR. Sequenced on an Illumina MiSeq. Identical DNA sequences were merged into single rows after TCRdb reprocessed the public reads with CATT. The sample table records roughly 90,000 delta-chain clones; approximately 0.96% of these occur just once. In total, the top ten clones hold 9.6% of the sample. For bulk TCR repertoire analysis, Vgamma9/Vdelta2+ and Vdelta2-negative gammadelta T cell populations were isolated by flow sorting from peripheral blood mononuclear cells. Sequenced input: gamma-delta T cells from blood. The receptor set was obtained from a pool of human donors (malaria-infected and uninfected, not separated).

The sample holds a few counts of this clone. The protein given by TCRdb reflects a much larger clone and differs at residue 7 from this DNA's translation, likely from a read error; the protein shown is the DNA's translation. The gene calls are TRDV1 and TRDJ1, with D possibly TRDD3 on 5 matching bases. TCRdb records no J gene; here it was assigned by comparing the DNA to germline. This CDR3 region has 18 residues. The V end was cut by 3 bases, the J end by 0 bases, with 20 bases between. Germline CDR1 is TSWWSYY and CDR2 is QGS. In DNA, the CDR3 is TGTGCTCTTGGGGATCTTGACTGGCCTCACAAGTACACCGATAAACTCATCTTT. Translated, it gives CALGDLDWPHKYTDKLIF.

Concerning this clone: The translation of this DNA and the TCRdb protein of a much larger clone differ at residue 16, probably owing to a read error; the protein shown here is translated from the DNA. The chain combines TRDV1 with TRDJ1; maybe TRDD3 (7 bases). The CDR3 consists of 22 residues. Germline loops: CDR1 TSWWSYY, CDR2 QGS. The germline V and J ends were trimmed by 0 bases and 0 bases, with 29 bases remaining between them. This chain's CDR3 is CALGELVGFTNGGPSHTDKLIF. For the CDR3, the DNA is TGTGCTCTTGGGGAACTCGTAGGGTTTACGAATGGGGGACCTTCCCACACCGATAAACTCATCTTT.

This clone was counted only a few times. For this DNA, TCRdb reports the protein of a much larger clone, which diverges at residue 16, most likely from a read error; the protein presented here is translated directly from the DNA. The J gene is uncalled and the V gene is TRDV2; the table gives TRDD3 as D, unverified against the DNA. The CDR3 runs 18 residues. Germline-derived CDR1 and CDR2 are GEAIGNYY and EKD. The CDR3 DNA sequence: TGTGCCTGTGACACTGGGGGATACCAGTCCTGGGACACCCGACAGACGTTTTTC. Translation: CACDTGGYQSWDTRQTFF.

This clone occurred a few times. This sequence is one base from a far larger clone and is likely a read error. Other DNA sequences of this sample code for an identical CDR3. The rearrangement joins TRDV2 to TRDJ1, with a weak D call TRDD3 (5 bases). The CDR3 totals 14 residues. The germline V gene encodes CDR1 GEAIGNYY and CDR2 EKD. The CDR3 DNA reads as TGTGCCTGTGACACCGTCTGGGAATCCGACAAACTCATCTTT. Residues: CACDTVWESDKLIF.

A note on this clone: The protein given by TCRdb reflects a much larger clone and differs at residue 8 from this DNA's translation, likely from a read error; the protein shown is the DNA's translation. V gene TRDV2 combines with J gene TRDJ1, with D tentatively TRDD3 (5 bases). The J gene, absent from TCRdb, was called here by matching the DNA to germline. The CDR3 sequence is 19 residues long. Per germline, CDR1 GEAIGNYY and CDR2 EKD. V was pared by 0 bases and J by 4 bases, with 26 bases between. The CDR3 region is CACDTLGEGGPTPLDKLIF. The DNA for the CDR3 is TGTGCCTGTGACACCCTTGGGGAAGGCGGACCAACTCCTCTCGATAAACTCATCTTT.

This clone was observed a few times. The TCRdb protein comes from a much larger clone and disagrees with this DNA's translation at residue 7, likely due to a read error; the protein given here is derived from the DNA. The rearrangement links TRDV2 to TRDJ1, with 12 bases lining up with TRDD3. The J gene is not listed in TCRdb, so it was assigned here from a DNA match to germline. Trimming removed 3 bases from V and 5 bases from J; junction bases left unmatched: 18. This CDR3 has 19 residues. Germline-derived CDR1 and CDR2 are GEAIGNYY and EKD. CDR3 DNA sequence: TGTGCCTGTGACTCCCGTGCTGGGGGATACGCGATTACGGGTGATAAACTCATCTTT. Translation: CACDSRAGGYAITGDKLIF.

Regarding this clone: TCRdb lists the protein of a much larger clone for this DNA, which differs at residue 14, so this is likely a read error; the protein given here is translated from the DNA itself. The J gene has no call, while the V gene is TRDV2; the table gives TRDD3 as D, unverified against the DNA. The germline CDR1 and CDR2 sequences are GEAIGNYY and EKD. This CDR3 spans 15 amino acids. This CDR3 is CACDIRTGGSDKLTF. The CDR3 coding sequence is TGTGCCTGTGACATACGTACTGGGGGATCCGATAAACTCACCTTT.

This clone has only a few counts. TCRdb's entry gives the protein of a much larger clone, which mismatches this DNA's translation at residue 3, likely from a read error; the protein reported here is translated from the DNA. The gene calls are TRDV2 and TRDJ1; no definite D call. No J gene was available from TCRdb, and it was assigned here by a germline match of the DNA. This CDR3 contains 13 residues. The germline CDR1 and CDR2 sequences are GEAIGNYY and EKD. In nucleotides, the CDR3 is TGTGCCTGGGACAGTGTAGGAGTCGATAAACTCATCTTT. Encoded protein: CAWDSVGVDKLIF.

This clone was found a few times. TCRdb's protein, taken from a much larger clone, differs from this DNA's translation at residue 6, likely owing to a read error; the protein displayed comes from the DNA. The chain links TRDV1 to TRDJ1; D possibly matches TRDD2 or TRDD3 (5 bases each). TCRdb supplies no J gene; here it was assigned by aligning the nucleotide sequence to germline. The CDR3 contains 19 residues. Germline V lookup: CDR1 TSWWSYY, CDR2 QGS. Trimming cost V 1 base and J 4 bases, with 25 bases left between them. In nucleotides, the CDR3 is TGTGCTCTTGGGGAACCACTCCTAGAGCCCTCGGGGAGGCGCGATAAACTCATCTTT. It encodes CALGEPLLEPSGRRDKLIF.

This clone was counted only a few times. This likely reflects a read error, since a far larger clone is one base away. Additional DNA sequences in this sample encode the identical CDR3. The CDR3, as DNA: TGTGCCTGTGACTCTCTAACTGGGGGTCAGACTGAGTACACCGATAAACTCATCTTT. It translates to CACDSLTGGQTEYTDKLIF. V and J are TRDV2 and TRDJ1; TRDD3 matches 8 bases. CDR3 length: 19 residues. CDR1 and CDR2 (germline): GEAIGNYY, EKD. Trimming took 3 bases from V and 0 from J; bases not matched to a gene: 17.

This clone has a handful of counts. TCRdb's entry gives the protein of a much larger clone, which mismatches this DNA's translation at residue 9, likely from a read error; the protein reported here is translated from the DNA. The genes are TRDV2 and TRDJ1; 9 nucleotides match TRDD3. CDR3 length: 15 amino acids. V was pared by 6 bases and J by 2 bases, with 9 bases of the junction left unmatched. Germline V gives CDR1 GEAIGNYY, CDR2 EKD. The CDR3 reads CACSPLLGETDKLIF. The CDR3 coding sequence is TGTGCCTGTTCACCGCTACTGGGGGAGACCGATAAACTCATCTTT.

This clone was recorded a few times. Translating this DNA gives a protein that differs at residue 5 from the TCRdb one, which belongs to a much larger clone; a read error is likely, and the protein shown is this translation. This chain joins TRDV1 and TRDJ1; tentatively, D is TRDD2 (9 bases). V was pared by 4 bases and J by 0 bases, with 45 bases between. Germline V gives CDR1 TSWWSYY, CDR2 QGS. The CDR3 spans 26 residues. The CDR3 DNA reads as TGTGCTCTTGGGGGACCCTATTTGCCGGCCTTCCTACTGGGGGCCTCAACCCTGGAGTACACCGATAAACTCATCTTT. Its translation is CALGGPYLPAFLLGASTLEYTDKLIF.

This clone has a handful of counts. A far larger clone is off by one base, so a read error is likely. The same CDR3 also results from other DNA sequences found in this sample. The CDR3 bases are TGTGCTCTTGGGCGCCCTCCCTCCTGGGGATACTCGGCCACCGATAAACTCATCTTT. It specifies CALGRPPSWGYSATDKLIF. V and J are TRDV1 and TRDJ1; TRDD3 agrees at 8 bases. Germline matching of the DNA provided the J gene here, since TCRdb leaves it blank. CDR3 length equals 19 residues. J lost 1 base, V lost 5 bases, and 18 bases had no gene match. The germline CDR1 and CDR2 sequences are TSWWSYY and QGS.

Concerning this clone: This DNA translates differently at residue 5 from the TCRdb protein, which is that of a much larger clone; a read error is likely, and the protein shown is the DNA's own translation. The rearrangement links TRDV1 to TRDJ1; 10 nucleotides align to TRDD3. This CDR3 contains 22 residues. CDR1 is TSWWSYY and CDR2 is QGS in the germline V gene. Here the CDR3 DNA reads TGTGCTCTTGGGAAACTCAGTCTATGGCTACGGTTGGGGGATACCCGTCTTCATAAACTCATCTTT. It specifies CALGKLSLWLRLGDTRLHKLIF.